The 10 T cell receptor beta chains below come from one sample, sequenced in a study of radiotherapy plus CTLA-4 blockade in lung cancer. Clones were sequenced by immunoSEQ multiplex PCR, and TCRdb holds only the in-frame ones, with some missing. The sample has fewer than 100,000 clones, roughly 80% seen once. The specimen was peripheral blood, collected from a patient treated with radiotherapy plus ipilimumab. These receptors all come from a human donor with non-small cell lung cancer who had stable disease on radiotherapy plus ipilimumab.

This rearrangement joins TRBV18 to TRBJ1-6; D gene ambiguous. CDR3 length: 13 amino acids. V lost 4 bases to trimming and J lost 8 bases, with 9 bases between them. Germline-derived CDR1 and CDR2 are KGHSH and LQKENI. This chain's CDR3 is CASSQAGDSPLHF. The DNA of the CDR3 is TGTGCCAGCTCACAAGCAGGCGATTCACCCCTCCACTTT.

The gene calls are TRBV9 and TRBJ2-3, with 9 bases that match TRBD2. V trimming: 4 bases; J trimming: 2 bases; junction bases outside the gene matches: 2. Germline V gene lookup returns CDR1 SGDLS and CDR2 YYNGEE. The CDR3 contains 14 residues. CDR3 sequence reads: CASSWGLATDTQYF. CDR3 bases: TGTGCCAGCAGCTGGGGACTAGCCACAGATACGCAGTATTTT.

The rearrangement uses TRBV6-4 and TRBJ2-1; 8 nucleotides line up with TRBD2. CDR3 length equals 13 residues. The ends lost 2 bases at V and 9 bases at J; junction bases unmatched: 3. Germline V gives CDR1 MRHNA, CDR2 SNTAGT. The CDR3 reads CASSDSGRGEQFF. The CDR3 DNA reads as TGTGCCAGCAGTGACAGCGGGAGAGGTGAGCAGTTCTTC.

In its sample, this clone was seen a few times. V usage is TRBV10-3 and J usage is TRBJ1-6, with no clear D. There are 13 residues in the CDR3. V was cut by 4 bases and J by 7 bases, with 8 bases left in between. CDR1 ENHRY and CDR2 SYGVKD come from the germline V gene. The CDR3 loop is CAISVGENSPLHF. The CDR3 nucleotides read TGTGCCATCAGTGTGGGAGAGAATTCACCCCTCCACTTT.

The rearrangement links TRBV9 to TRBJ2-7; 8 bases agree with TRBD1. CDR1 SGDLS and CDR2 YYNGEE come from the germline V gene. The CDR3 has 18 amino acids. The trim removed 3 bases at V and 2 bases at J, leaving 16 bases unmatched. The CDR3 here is CASSASPYSMDRAYEQYF. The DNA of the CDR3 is TGTGCCAGCAGCGCAAGCCCCTACTCTATGGACAGGGCCTACGAGCAGTACTTC.

This CDR3 is CASSVGRGLDYEQYF. In DNA form, the CDR3 reads TGTGCCAGCAGCGTAGGAAGGGGACTGGACTACGAGCAGTACTTC. This chain links TRBV9 with TRBJ2-7; perhaps TRBD2 as D (6 bases). From germline, CDR1 is SGDLS and CDR2 YYNGEE. The V end was cut by 0 bases, the J end by 3 bases, with 13 bases between. The CDR3 has 15 amino acids.

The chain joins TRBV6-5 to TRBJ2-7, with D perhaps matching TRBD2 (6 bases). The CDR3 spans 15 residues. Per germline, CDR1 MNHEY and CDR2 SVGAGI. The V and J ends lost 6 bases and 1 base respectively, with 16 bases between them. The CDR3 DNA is TGTGCCAGCAGGCCATCAGGGAGCGGGTCCTACGAGCAGTACTTC. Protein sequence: CASRPSGSGSYEQYF.

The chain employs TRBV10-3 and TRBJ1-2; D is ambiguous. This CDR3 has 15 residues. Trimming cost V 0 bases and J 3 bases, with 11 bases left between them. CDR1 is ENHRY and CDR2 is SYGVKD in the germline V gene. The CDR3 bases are TGTGCCATCAGTGAGTCTGTCGCAGTCTACTATGGCTACACCTTC. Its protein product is CAISESVAVYYGYTF.

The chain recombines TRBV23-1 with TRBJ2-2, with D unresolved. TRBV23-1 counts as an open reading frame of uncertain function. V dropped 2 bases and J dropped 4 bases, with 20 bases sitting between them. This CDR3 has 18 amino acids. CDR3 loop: CASSQPRPLDPSTGELFF. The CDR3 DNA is TGCGCCAGCAGTCAACCACGCCCCCTTGACCCCTCCACCGGGGAGCTGTTTTTT.

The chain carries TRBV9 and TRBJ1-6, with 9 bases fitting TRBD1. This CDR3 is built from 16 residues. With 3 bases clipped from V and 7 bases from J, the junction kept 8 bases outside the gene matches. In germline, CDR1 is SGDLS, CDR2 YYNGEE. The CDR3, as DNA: TGTGCCAGCAGCGCCATCGGGACAGGGATGAATTCACCCCTCCACTTT. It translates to CASSAIGTGMNSPLHF.